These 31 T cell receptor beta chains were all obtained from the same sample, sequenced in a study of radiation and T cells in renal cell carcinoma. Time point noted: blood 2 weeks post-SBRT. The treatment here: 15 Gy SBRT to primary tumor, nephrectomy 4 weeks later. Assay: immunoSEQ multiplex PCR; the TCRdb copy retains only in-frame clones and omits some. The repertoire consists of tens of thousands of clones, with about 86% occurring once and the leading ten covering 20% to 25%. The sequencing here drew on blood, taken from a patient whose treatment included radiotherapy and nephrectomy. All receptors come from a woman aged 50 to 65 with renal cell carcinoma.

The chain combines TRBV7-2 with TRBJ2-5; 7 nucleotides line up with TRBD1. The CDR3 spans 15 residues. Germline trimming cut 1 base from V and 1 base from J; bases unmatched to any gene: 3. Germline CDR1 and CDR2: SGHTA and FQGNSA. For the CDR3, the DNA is TGTGCCAGCAGCTTAGGACAGGGCTTCCAAGAGACCCAGTACTTC. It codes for CASSLGQGFQETQYF.

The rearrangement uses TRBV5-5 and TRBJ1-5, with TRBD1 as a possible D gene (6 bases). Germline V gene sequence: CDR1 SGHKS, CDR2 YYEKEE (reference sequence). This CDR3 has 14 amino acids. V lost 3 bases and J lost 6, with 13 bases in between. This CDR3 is CASSSRGTIQPQHF. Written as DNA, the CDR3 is TGTGCCAGCAGCTCCCGTGGGACAATTCAGCCCCAGCATTTT.

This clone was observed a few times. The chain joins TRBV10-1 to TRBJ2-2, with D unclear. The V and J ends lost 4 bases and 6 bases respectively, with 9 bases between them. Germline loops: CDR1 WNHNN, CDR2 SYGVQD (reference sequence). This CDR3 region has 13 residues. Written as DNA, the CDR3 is TGCGCCAGCAGTGCTAGTGGGGCCGGGGAGCTGTTTTTT. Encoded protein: CASSASGAGELFF.

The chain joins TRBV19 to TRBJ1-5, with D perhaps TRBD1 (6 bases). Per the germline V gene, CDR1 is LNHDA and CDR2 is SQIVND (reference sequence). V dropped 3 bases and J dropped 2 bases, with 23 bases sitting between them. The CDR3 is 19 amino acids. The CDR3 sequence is CASSMDSGQTEWGNQPQHF. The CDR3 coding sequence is TGTGCCAGTAGTATGGATTCAGGACAGACCGAATGGGGCAATCAGCCCCAGCATTTT.

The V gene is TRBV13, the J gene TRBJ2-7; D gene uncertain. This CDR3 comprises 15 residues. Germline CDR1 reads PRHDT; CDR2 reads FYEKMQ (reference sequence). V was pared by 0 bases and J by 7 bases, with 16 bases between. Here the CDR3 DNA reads TGTGCCAGCAGCTTAGGTTCTCAGAGAAGTGGAGAGCAGTACTTC. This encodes CASSLGSQRSGEQYF.

CDR3 sequence reads: CASTLTLGNSDTQYF. CDR3 coding DNA: TGTGCCAGCACCCTAACCCTGGGAAACTCAGATACGCAGTATTTT. The chain recombines TRBV7-2 with TRBJ2-3; no reliable D call. The CDR3 has 15 amino acids. CDR1 SGHTA and CDR2 FQGNSA come from the germline V gene. Trimming left V 7 bases short and J 4 bases short, with 18 bases between.

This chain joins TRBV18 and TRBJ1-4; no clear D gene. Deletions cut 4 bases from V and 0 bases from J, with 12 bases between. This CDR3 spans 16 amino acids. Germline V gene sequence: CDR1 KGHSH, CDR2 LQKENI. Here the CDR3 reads CASSLGRLTTNEKLFF. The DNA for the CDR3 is TGTGCCAGCTCACTCGGCAGGCTTACAACTAATGAAAAACTGTTTTTT.

CDR3 loop: CASTLEGLAGVGELFF. As DNA, the CDR3 is TGTGCCAGCACTCTTGAAGGACTAGCGGGAGTCGGGGAGCTGTTTTTT. The chain links TRBV28 to TRBJ2-2; TRBD2 matches at 13 bases. Trimming took 7 bases from V and 7 from J; bases not matched to a gene: 9. CDR3 length equals 16 residues. Germline lookup yields CDR1 MDHEN and CDR2 SYDVKM.

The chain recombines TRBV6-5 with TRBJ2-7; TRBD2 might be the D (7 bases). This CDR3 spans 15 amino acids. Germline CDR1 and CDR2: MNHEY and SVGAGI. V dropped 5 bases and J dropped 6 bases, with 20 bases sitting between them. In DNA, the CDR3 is TGTGCCAGCAGTGCGGGGGCGGCCGTGGTCGGCGAGCAGTACTTC. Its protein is CASSAGAAVVGEQYF.

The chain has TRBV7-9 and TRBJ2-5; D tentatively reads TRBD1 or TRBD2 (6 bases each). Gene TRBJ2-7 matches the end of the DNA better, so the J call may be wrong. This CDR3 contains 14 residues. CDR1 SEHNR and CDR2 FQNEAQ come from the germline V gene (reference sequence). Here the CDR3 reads CASTGAKYSYEQYF. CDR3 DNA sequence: TGTGCCAGCACGGGGGCAAAGTACTCCTACGAGCAGTACTTC.

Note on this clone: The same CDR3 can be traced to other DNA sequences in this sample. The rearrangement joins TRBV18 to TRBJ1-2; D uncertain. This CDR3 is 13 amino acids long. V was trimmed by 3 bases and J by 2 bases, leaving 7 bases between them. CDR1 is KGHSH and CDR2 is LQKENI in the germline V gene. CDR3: CASSPGRNYGYTF. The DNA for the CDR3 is TGTGCCAGCTCACCCGGGAGGAACTATGGCTACACCTTC.

CDR3 sequence (DNA): TGTGCCACCAGCAGAGATTCGGCGACAAGTGAGCAGTACTTC. Amino acid sequence: CATSRDSATSEQYF. The genes are TRBV15 and TRBJ2-7; D is unclear. The CDR3 consists of 14 residues. The V and J ends lost 0 bases and 7 bases respectively, with 13 bases between them. Germline CDR1 is LNHNV and CDR2 is YYDKDF (reference sequence).

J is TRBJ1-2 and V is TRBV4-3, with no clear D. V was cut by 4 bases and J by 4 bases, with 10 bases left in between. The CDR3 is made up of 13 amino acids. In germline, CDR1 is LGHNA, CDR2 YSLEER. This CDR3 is CASSLDGSYGYTF. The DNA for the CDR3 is TGCGCCAGCAGCCTCGACGGCAGCTATGGCTACACCTTC.

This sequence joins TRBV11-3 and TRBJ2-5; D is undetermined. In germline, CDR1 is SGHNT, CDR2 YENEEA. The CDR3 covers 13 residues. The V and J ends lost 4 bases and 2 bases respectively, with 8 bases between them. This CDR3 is CASSSSRQETQYF. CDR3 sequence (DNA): TGTGCCAGCAGCTCCAGCCGTCAAGAGACCCAGTACTTC.

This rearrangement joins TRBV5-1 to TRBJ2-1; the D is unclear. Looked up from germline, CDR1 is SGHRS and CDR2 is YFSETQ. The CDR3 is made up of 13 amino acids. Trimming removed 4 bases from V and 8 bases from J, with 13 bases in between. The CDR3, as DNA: TGCGCCAGCAGCCAATTTAGTTCCGATGAGCAGTTCTTC. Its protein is CASSQFSSDEQFF.

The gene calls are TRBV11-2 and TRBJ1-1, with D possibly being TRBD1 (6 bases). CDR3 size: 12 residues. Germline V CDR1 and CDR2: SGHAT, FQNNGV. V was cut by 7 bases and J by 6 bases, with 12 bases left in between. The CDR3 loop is CASTQNRAEAFF. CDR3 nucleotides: TGTGCCAGCACACAAAACAGGGCTGAAGCTTTCTTT.

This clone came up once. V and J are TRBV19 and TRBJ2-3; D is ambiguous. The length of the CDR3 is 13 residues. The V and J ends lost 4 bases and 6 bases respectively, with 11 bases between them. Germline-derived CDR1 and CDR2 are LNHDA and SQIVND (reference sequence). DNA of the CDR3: TGTGCCAGTAGTACCGACCCAATGGATACGCAGTATTTT. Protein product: CASSTDPMDTQYF. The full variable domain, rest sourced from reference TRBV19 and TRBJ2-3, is DGGITQSPKYLFRKEGQNVTLSCEQNLNHDAMYWYRQDPGQGLRLIYYSQIVNDFQKGDIAEGYSVSREKKESFPLTVTSAQKNPTAFYLCASSTDPMDTQYFGPGTRLTVL.

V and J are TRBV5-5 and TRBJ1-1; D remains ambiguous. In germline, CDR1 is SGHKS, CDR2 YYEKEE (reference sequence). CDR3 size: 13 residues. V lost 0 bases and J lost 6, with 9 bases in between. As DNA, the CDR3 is TGTGCCAGCAGCTTGGCCCCGGGCTCTGAAGCTTTCTTT. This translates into CASSLAPGSEAFF. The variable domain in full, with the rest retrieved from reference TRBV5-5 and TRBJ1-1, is DAGVTQSPTHLIKTRGQQVTLRCSPISGHKSVSWYQQVLGQGPQFIFQYYEKEERGRGNFPDRFSARQFPNYSSELNVNALLLGDSALYLCASSLAPGSEAFFGQGTRLTVV.

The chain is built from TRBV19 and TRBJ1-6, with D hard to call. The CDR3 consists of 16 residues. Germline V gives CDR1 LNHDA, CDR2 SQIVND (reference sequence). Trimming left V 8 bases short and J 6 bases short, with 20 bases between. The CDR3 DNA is TGTGCCAGTTGCGTTTCCTTCGGGGTCGGTAATTCACCCCTCCACTTT. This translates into CASCVSFGVGNSPLHF.

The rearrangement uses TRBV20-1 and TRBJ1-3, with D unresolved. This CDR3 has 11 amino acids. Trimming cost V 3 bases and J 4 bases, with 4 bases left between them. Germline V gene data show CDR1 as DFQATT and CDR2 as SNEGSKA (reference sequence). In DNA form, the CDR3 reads TGCAGTGCTAGCACGGGAAACACCATATATTTT. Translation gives CSASTGNTIYF.

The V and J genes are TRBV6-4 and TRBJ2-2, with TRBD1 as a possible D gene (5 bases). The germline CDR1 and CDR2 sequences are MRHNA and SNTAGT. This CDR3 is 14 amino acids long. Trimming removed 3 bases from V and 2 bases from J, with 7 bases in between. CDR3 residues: CASSEQVNTGELFF. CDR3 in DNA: TGTGCCAGCAGTGAACAGGTTAACACCGGGGAGCTGTTTTTT.

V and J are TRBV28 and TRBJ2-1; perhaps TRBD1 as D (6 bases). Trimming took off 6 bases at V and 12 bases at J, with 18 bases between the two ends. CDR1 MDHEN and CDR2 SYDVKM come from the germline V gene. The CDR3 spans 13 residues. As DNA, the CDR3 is TGTGCCAGCAGGCCCCCAGGCAGGGGTGGGCAGTTCTTC. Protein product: CASRPPGRGGQFF.

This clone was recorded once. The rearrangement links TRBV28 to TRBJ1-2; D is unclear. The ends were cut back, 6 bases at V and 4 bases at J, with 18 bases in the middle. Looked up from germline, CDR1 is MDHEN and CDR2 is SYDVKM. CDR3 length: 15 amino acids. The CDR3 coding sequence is TGTGCCAGCAGACCCCTAGGAGCGGGAGGCTATGGCTACACCTTC. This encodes CASRPLGAGGYGYTF.

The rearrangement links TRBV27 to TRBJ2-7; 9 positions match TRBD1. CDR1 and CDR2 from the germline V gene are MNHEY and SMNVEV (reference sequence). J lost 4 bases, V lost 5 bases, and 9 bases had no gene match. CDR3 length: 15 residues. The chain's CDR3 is CASSHQQGASYEQYF. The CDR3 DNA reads TGTGCCAGCAGTCACCAACAGGGGGCATCGTACGAGCAGTACTTC.

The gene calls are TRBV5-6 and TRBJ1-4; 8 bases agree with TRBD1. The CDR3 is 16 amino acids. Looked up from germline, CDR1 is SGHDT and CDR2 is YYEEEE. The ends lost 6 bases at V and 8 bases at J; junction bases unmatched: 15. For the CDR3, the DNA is TGTGCCAGCAAGCAAACGGTGGACAGGGTAGGGGAAAAACTGTTTTTT. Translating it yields CASKQTVDRVGEKLFF.

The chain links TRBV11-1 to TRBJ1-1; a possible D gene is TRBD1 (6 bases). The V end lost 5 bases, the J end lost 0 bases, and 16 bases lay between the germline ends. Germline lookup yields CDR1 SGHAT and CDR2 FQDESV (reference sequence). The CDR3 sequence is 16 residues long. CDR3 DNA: TGTGCCAGCAGCACCGGAATGGACAGTATGAACACTGAAGCTTTCTTT. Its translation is CASSTGMDSMNTEAFF.

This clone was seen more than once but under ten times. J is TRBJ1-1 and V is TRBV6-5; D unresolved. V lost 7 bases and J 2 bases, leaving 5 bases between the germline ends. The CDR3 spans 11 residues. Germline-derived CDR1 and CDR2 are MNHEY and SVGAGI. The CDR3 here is CASTYNTEAFF. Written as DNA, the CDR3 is TGTGCCAGCACCTACAACACTGAAGCTTTCTTT.

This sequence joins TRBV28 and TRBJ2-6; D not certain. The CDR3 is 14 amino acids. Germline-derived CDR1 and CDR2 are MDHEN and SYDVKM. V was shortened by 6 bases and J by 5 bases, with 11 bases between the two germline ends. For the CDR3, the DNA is TGTGCCAGCAGCAACGGGTTATGGGCCAACGTCCTGACTTTC. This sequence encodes CASSNGLWANVLTF.

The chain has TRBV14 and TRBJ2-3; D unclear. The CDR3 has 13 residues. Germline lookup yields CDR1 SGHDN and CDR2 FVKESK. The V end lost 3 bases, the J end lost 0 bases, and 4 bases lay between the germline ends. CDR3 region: CASSQVSTDTQYF. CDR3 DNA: TGTGCCAGCAGCCAGGTCAGCACAGATACGCAGTATTTT.

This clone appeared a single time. CDR3 DNA sequence: TGTGCCAGCAGCCCCCATGTGGGGCGAGATAGCTCCTACAATGAGCAGTTCTTC. Translation: CASSPHVGRDSSYNEQFF. V gene TRBV11-2 combines with J gene TRBJ2-1; a possible D gene is TRBD1 (5 bases). The CDR3 totals 18 residues. Trimming removed 5 bases from V and 0 bases from J, with 20 bases in between. Germline V gene sequence: CDR1 SGHAT, CDR2 FQNNGV.

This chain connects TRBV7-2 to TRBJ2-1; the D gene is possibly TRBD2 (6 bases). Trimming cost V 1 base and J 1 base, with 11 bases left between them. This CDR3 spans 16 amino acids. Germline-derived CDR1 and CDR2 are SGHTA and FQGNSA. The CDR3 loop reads CASSLGGRWSYNEQFF. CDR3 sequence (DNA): TGTGCCAGCAGCTTAGGGGGGAGGTGGTCCTACAATGAGCAGTTCTTC. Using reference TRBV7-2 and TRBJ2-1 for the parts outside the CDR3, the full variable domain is GAGVSQSPSNKVTEKGKDVELRCDPISGHTALYWYRQSLGQGLEFLIYFQGNSAPDKSGLPSDRFSAERTGGSVSTLTIQRTQQEDSAVYLCASSLGGRWSYNEQFFGPGTRLTVL.